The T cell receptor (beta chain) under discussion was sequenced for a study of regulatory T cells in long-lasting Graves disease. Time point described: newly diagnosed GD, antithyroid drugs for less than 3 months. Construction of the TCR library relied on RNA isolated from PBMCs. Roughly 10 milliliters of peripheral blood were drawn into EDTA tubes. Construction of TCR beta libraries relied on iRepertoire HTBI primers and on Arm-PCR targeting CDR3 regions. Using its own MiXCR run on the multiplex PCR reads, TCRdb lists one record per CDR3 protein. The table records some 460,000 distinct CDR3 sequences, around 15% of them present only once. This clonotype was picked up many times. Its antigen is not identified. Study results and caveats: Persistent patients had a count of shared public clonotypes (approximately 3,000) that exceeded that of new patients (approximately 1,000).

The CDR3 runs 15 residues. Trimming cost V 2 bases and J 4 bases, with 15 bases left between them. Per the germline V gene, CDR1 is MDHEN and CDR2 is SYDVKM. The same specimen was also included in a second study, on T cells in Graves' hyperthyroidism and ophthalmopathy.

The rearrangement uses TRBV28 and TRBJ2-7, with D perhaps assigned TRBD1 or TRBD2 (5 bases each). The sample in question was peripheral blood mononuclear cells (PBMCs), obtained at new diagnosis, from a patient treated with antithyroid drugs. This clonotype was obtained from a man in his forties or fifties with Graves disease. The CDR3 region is CASSLGGQGEYEQYF. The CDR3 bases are TGTGCCAGCAGTTTAGGAGGACAAGGAGAATACGAGCAGTACTTC.